This T cell receptor beta chain stems from a study of T cell responses to AZD1222 COVID-19 vaccine. CDR1 is LGHDT, CDR2 YNNKEL, per germline (reference sequence). V shed 1 base and J shed 0 bases, with 10 bases lying between them. The CDR3 has 16 residues. Sequencing was performed with immunoSEQ multiplex PCR; in TCRdb, only in-frame clones are kept and a portion is missing. Among about 150,000 clones, around 89% were seen once, and the ten largest hold 3% to 3.5%. The receptor was derived from an adult in good health. The sequencing here drew on peripheral blood, taken on day 0 of AZD1222 vaccination. V gene TRBV3-1 (or the pseudogene TRBV3-2) combines with J gene TRBJ1-3, with D hard to call. CDR3 protein: CASSQGGLLSGNTIYF. The CDR3 DNA reads as TGTGCCAGCAGCCAAGGCGGACTCCTCTCTGGAAACACCATATATTTT.